The 16 T cell receptor beta chains reported below all come from one sample, sequenced in a study of a mutant IDH1 vaccine in newly diagnosed glioma. For these receptors, no antigen is known. Time point given: week 23, last vaccination. Each vaccine dose was 300 ug of mutant IDH1 20-mer peptide, with topical imiquimod. The table came from immunoSEQ multiplex PCR; TCRdb's copy has only in-frame clones and leaves some out. The data hold tens of thousands of clones, with about 81% observed a single time. Here the sequenced sample was PBMCs, taken from a glioma patient whose treatment included an IDH1 peptide vaccine. The origin of the receptors is a woman aged 40-49 years with glioma. Some clones in this sample may be carry-over from other donors' samples.

This chain uses TRBV19 with TRBJ1-1; D remains unclear. The germline V gene has CDR1 LNHDA and CDR2 SQIVND (reference sequence). V was pared by 9 bases and J by 1 base, with 6 bases between. The CDR3 is 11 residues long. The CDR3 region has the DNA TGTGCCAGCCGGGGGAACACTGAAGCTTTCTTT. Its protein product is CASRGNTEAFF.

The V call is TRBV15, the J call TRBJ1-1, with D possibly matching TRBD1 (6 bases). Deletions cut 5 bases from V and 1 base from J, with 11 bases between. Germline loops: CDR1 LNHNV, CDR2 YYDKDF (reference sequence). This CDR3 has 14 residues. As DNA, the CDR3 is TGTGCCACCAGCGCAGGGGTTTCGAACACTGAAGCTTTCTTT. It encodes CATSAGVSNTEAFF.

The sample holds one count of this clone. The chain links TRBV5-1 to TRBJ2-5; no reliable D call. The germline V and J ends were trimmed by 5 bases and 2 bases, with 7 bases remaining between them. The CDR3 extends over 12 amino acids. Germline V gives CDR1 SGHRS, CDR2 YFSETQ. Written as DNA, the CDR3 is TGCGCCAGCAGTCCCAGTCAAGAGACCCAGTACTTC. Its translation is CASSPSQETQYF.

This chain connects TRBV29-1 to TRBJ1-1; D is ambiguous. V was trimmed by 4 bases and J by 0 bases, leaving 9 bases between them. Germline lookup yields CDR1 SQVTM and CDR2 ANQGSEA. The CDR3 has 13 amino acids. For the CDR3, the DNA is TGCAGCGTTGCTTCTACAGTGAACACTGAAGCTTTCTTT. This translates into CSVASTVNTEAFF.

V gene TRBV27 combines with J gene TRBJ1-2; D may be TRBD1 (6 bases). CDR3 length equals 14 residues. Trimming took off 4 bases at V and 4 bases at J, with 13 bases between the two ends. Germline V CDR1 and CDR2: MNHEY, SMNVEV (reference sequence). CDR3 sequence (DNA): TGTGCCAGCAGTTACTCAGGGGCGGCCTATGGCTACACCTTC. Protein sequence: CASSYSGAAYGYTF.

This clone showed up just once. V gene TRBV7-9 combines with J gene TRBJ1-4, with 10 bases aligning to TRBD1. Trimming cost V 4 bases and J 8 bases; bases outside gene matches: 4. The germline CDR1 and CDR2 sequences are SEHNR and FQNEAQ (reference sequence). The CDR3 has 14 amino acids. CDR3 nucleotide sequence: TGTGCCAGCAGCTCAGACAGGGGGCGGGAAAAACTGTTTTTT. Protein sequence: CASSSDRGREKLFF.

V usage is TRBV19 and J usage is TRBJ1-2; tentatively, D is TRBD1 (5 bases). The germline CDR1 and CDR2 sequences are LNHDA and SQIVND (reference sequence). V was clipped by 4 bases and J by 5 bases, with 8 bases between them. This CDR3 region has 12 residues. CDR3 coding DNA: TGTGCCAGTAGTACCCAGGGTTATGGCTACACCTTC. Its translation is CASSTQGYGYTF.

The chain joins TRBV6-5 to TRBJ2-1; 8 nucleotides line up with TRBD2. V shed 2 bases and J 0 bases; nucleotides not matched to a gene: 3. The germline gives CDR1 MNHEY, CDR2 SVGAGI. The CDR3 runs 16 residues. CDR3: CASSYAGGLSYNEQFF. CDR3 nucleotide sequence: TGTGCCAGCAGTTACGCGGGGGGTCTCTCCTACAATGAGCAGTTCTTC.

The rearrangement joins TRBV2 to TRBJ1-2, with D possibly TRBD1 on 6 matching bases. Looked up from germline, CDR1 is SNHLY and CDR2 is FYNNEI. The V and J ends lost 6 bases and 7 bases respectively, with 12 bases between them. This CDR3 region has 12 residues. The CDR3 nucleotides are TGTGCCAGCAGATGGGGGGGCTCTGGCTACACCTTC. Translated, it gives CASRWGGSGYTF.

The V call is TRBV5-1, the J call TRBJ2-2, with TRBD2 matching over 14 bases. This CDR3 has 20 amino acids. Losses at the gene ends were 0 bases for V and 1 base for J; bases not matched to a gene: 8. Germline loops: CDR1 SGHRS, CDR2 YFSETQ. The CDR3 loop reads CASSLAFGTSGGENTGELFF. DNA of the CDR3: TGCGCCAGCAGCTTGGCATTTGGGACTAGCGGGGGAGAGAACACCGGGGAGCTGTTTTTT.

V usage is TRBV9 and J usage is TRBJ1-2, with 12 bases aligning to TRBD1. V shed 2 bases, J shed 6 bases, and the junction held 2 bases outside the gene matches. Germline V gene lookup returns CDR1 SGDLS and CDR2 YYNGEE. The CDR3 has 14 residues. The CDR3: CASSVGTGGNGYTF. The CDR3 bases are TGTGCCAGCAGCGTCGGGACAGGGGGCAATGGCTACACCTTC.

The V gene is TRBV5-1, the J gene TRBJ2-7; D unresolved. Germline-derived CDR1 and CDR2 are SGHRS and YFSETQ. Deletions cut 1 base from V and 4 bases from J, with 15 bases between. The length of the CDR3 is 15 residues. DNA for the CDR3: TGCGCCAGCAGCTTGACTAAAGGTGAGGCTTACGAGCAGTACTTC. This encodes CASSLTKGEAYEQYF.

The rearrangement joins TRBV19 to TRBJ1-5, with D perhaps TRBD1 (6 bases). CDR1 LNHDA and CDR2 SQIVND come from the germline V gene (reference sequence). Trimming left V 2 bases short and J 5 bases short, with 13 bases between. This CDR3 is 15 amino acids long. CDR3 bases: TGTGCCAGTAGTATACCCCGACAGGTAGATCAGCCCCAGCATTTT. Its translation is CASSIPRQVDQPQHF.

This clone was found a few times. This chain joins TRBV29-1 and TRBJ1-1, with 7 positions matching TRBD1. This CDR3 spans 13 amino acids. With V trimmed by 2 bases and J by 6 bases, 6 bases remained unmatched. Germline CDR1 is SQVTM and CDR2 is ANQGSEA. The CDR3 protein is CSVENQGGSEAFF. As DNA, the CDR3 is TGCAGCGTTGAAAATCAGGGGGGGTCTGAAGCTTTCTTT.

This chain connects TRBV5-1 to TRBJ2-3; 7 bases align to TRBD2. The CDR3 runs to 17 residues. V lost 3 bases and J lost 8; bases outside the gene matches: 18. Germline V gives CDR1 SGHRS, CDR2 YFSETQ. DNA for the CDR3: TGCGCCAGCAGCTCCCTCGTTCTTCTAGCGGCTGGCGGTACGCAGTATTTT. This sequence encodes CASSSLVLLAAGGTQYF.

This clone was counted between two and nine times. V usage is TRBV25-1 and J usage is TRBJ1-5; 7 nucleotides line up with TRBD1. The CDR3 contains 16 residues. The ends lost 4 bases at V and 3 bases at J; junction bases unmatched: 9. Germline CDR1 reads MGHDK; CDR2 reads SYGVNS. CDR3 sequence (DNA): TGTGCCAGCAGTGGAGGGAAACAGGGGAACAATCAGCCCCAGCATTTT. Translating gives CASSGGKQGNNQPQHF.